Each of the 27 T cell receptor beta chains below was sequenced from the same sample in a study of blood T cell repertoires in COVID-19. Assay used: immunoSEQ multiplex PCR; TCRdb lists only in-frame clones, some missing. The sample shows around 70,000 clones, about 91% of them seen only once. Input material: peripheral blood. The receptors were sampled from a woman older than 75 with active or convalescent COVID-19.

This clone was picked up one time. This chain uses TRBV3-1 (or the pseudogene TRBV3-2) with TRBJ2-7, with a possible D match to TRBD2 (6 bases). Trimming took 8 bases from V and 0 from J, leaving 17 bases between them. The germline V gene has CDR1 LGHDT and CDR2 YNNKEL (reference sequence). The CDR3 loop spans 15 amino acids. The DNA of the CDR3 is TGTGCCAGCGGTCAAGCGGGTTCCAGCTCCTACGAGCAGTACTTC. Translating gives CASGQAGSSSYEQYF.

The rearrangement joins TRBV24-1 to TRBJ2-7; 10 nucleotides match TRBD2. Unmatched junction bases numbered 7, after V lost 3 bases and J lost 6 bases. The CDR3 is 15 amino acids. Germline V CDR1 and CDR2: KGHDR, SFDVKD. CDR3 nucleotide sequence: TGTGCCACCAGTGATCAGCGGGAGGGCAGCGGCGAGCAGTACTTC. Encoded protein: CATSDQREGSGEQYF.

V usage is TRBV27 and J usage is TRBJ2-1, with 12 bases fitting TRBD2. Germline V gene lookup returns CDR1 MNHEY and CDR2 SMNVEV (reference sequence). CDR3 length: 15 residues. The V and J ends lost 2 bases and 6 bases, in that order; junction bases with no gene match: 2. CDR3 sequence reads: CASSLLAGGGNEQFF. Here the CDR3 DNA reads TGTGCCAGCAGTTTACTAGCGGGAGGGGGCAATGAGCAGTTCTTC.

This clone was picked up a small number of times. The chain couples TRBV5-8 to TRBJ1-1; a weak D match, TRBD1 (5 bases). Germline-derived CDR1 and CDR2 are SGHTS and YDEGEE. V was clipped by 4 bases and J by 1 base, with 8 bases between them. The CDR3 extends over 13 amino acids. CDR3 nucleotide sequence: TGTGCCAGCAGCATAACAGGGAACACTGAAGCTTTCTTT. It encodes CASSITGNTEAFF.

The chain is built from TRBV25-1 and TRBJ2-2; 12 nucleotides align to TRBD2. The CDR3 sequence is 15 residues long. V lost 7 bases, J lost 5 bases, and 5 bases stayed unmatched. The V gene's germline CDR1 is MGHDK and CDR2 SYGVNS. CDR3 nucleotide sequence: TGTGCCAGCACCCCGACTAGCGGGAGAACCGGGGAGCTGTTTTTT. Its translation is CASTPTSGRTGELFF.

The chain uses TRBV4-1 and TRBJ1-2, with D possibly matching TRBD1 (6 bases). Germline CDR1 MGHRA, CDR2 YSYEKL. CDR3 length: 16 residues. V shed 0 bases and J shed 3 bases, with 14 bases lying between them. DNA of the CDR3: TGCGCCAGCAGCCAAGACCCCCAGGGGAGGGACTATGGCTACACCTTC. It specifies CASSQDPQGRDYGYTF.

The gene calls are TRBV6-5 and TRBJ1-4; TRBD1 might be the D (5 bases). Per the germline V gene, CDR1 is MNHEY and CDR2 is SVGAGI. The CDR3 totals 16 residues. Trimming took off 4 bases at V and 4 bases at J, with 16 bases between the two ends. CDR3 amino acids: CASSSFEGASNEKLFF. In DNA, the CDR3 is TGTGCCAGCAGTTCCTTCGAAGGGGCCAGTAATGAAAAACTGTTTTTT.

The V gene is TRBV5-1, the J gene TRBJ1-2, with 9 bases lining up with TRBD1. The V segment lost 4 bases and the J segment 3 bases; nucleotides outside the gene matches: 7. The germline CDR1 and CDR2 sequences are SGHRS and YFSETQ. The CDR3 sequence is 15 residues long. CDR3 in amino acids: CASSPYRGQDYGYTF. In nucleotides, the CDR3 is TGCGCCAGCAGCCCCTACAGGGGGCAGGACTATGGCTACACCTTC.

This clone is a singleton in its sample. For the CDR3, the DNA is TGTGCCAGCAGCCCGGGGAGTAGCACAGATACGCAGTATTTT. It is translated as CASSPGSSTDTQYF. This rearrangement joins TRBV11-2 to TRBJ2-3, with D possibly TRBD2 on 5 matching bases. The CDR3 has 14 amino acids. CDR1 and CDR2 (germline): SGHAT, FQNNGV. Trimming stripped 5 bases from V and 0 bases from J, with 9 bases between.

The chain links TRBV9 to TRBJ2-3; D is undetermined. Germline values: CDR1 SGDLS, CDR2 YYNGEE. CDR3 length: 15 residues. The ends were cut back, 4 bases at V and 4 bases at J, with 16 bases in the middle. This chain's CDR3 is CASSTLVSSADTQYF. The DNA for the CDR3 is TGTGCCAGCAGCACCCTAGTTTCGAGCGCAGATACGCAGTATTTT. Using reference TRBV9 and TRBJ2-3 for the parts outside the CDR3, the full variable domain is DSGVTQTPKHLITATGQRVTLRCSPRSGDLSVYWYQQSLDQGLQFLIQYYNGEERAKGNILERFSAQQFPDLHSELNLSSLELGDSALYFCASSTLVSSADTQYFGPGTRLTVL.

V gene TRBV19 combines with J gene TRBJ1-1; 10 nucleotides line up with TRBD1. This CDR3 contains 12 residues. V gave up 9 bases and J gave up 12 bases; unmatched junction bases: 10. In germline, CDR1 is LNHDA, CDR2 SQIVND (reference sequence). The CDR3: CASMGDRGSSFF. The CDR3 nucleotides are TGTGCCAGCATGGGGGACAGGGGTAGTTCTTTCTTT.

This clone was detected a few times. This sequence joins TRBV9 and TRBJ1-6, with D possibly TRBD1 on 6 matching bases. CDR3 length: 12 amino acids. The germline V and J ends were trimmed by 3 bases and 13 bases, with 11 bases remaining between them. Per germline, CDR1 SGDLS and CDR2 YYNGEE. This CDR3 is CASSAQGRPLHF. The CDR3, as DNA: TGTGCCAGCAGCGCACAGGGAAGGCCCCTCCACTTT.

V and J are TRBV4-1 and TRBJ2-2; tentatively, D is TRBD1 (5 bases). The germline V gene encodes CDR1 MGHRA and CDR2 YSYEKL. The ends were cut back, 3 bases at V and 5 bases at J, with 7 bases in the middle. The CDR3 spans 13 residues. The CDR3 protein is CASSQAGTGELFF. The CDR3 bases are TGCGCCAGCAGCCAGGCAGGGACCGGGGAGCTGTTTTTT.

The gene calls are TRBV5-1 and TRBJ2-3, with 12 bases that match TRBD1. Germline CDR1 SGHRS, CDR2 YFSETQ. V shed 0 bases, J shed 2 bases, and the junction held 7 bases outside the gene matches. The CDR3 is made up of 18 amino acids. The CDR3 is CASSLEGTGGFPTDTQYF. The CDR3 region has the DNA TGCGCCAGCAGCTTGGAGGGGACAGGGGGCTTCCCCACAGATACGCAGTATTTT.

This clone was seen a single time. J is TRBJ1-3 and V is TRBV12-3 or TRBV12-4; D is uncertain. V lost 9 bases and J 2 bases, leaving 11 bases between the germline ends. The CDR3 totals 13 residues. The CDR3 DNA is TGTGCCAGTCAGGTGGCTACTGGAAACACCATATATTTT. Encoded protein: CASQVATGNTIYF.

This sequence joins TRBV19 and TRBJ2-2; weak D call: TRBD2 (5 bases). Trimming shortened V by 10 bases and J by 0 bases, and 12 bases separated the two germline ends. The CDR3 contains 14 residues. CDR1 is LNHDA and CDR2 is SQIVND in the germline V gene (reference sequence). The CDR3 loop is CATGGATNTGELFF. DNA for the CDR3: TGTGCCACCGGAGGAGCCACGAACACCGGGGAGCTGTTTTTT.

On this clone itself: This specimen includes other DNA sequences encoding the same CDR3. The chain joins TRBV19 to TRBJ2-3; 10 positions match TRBD1. The V segment lost 7 bases and the J segment 4 bases; nucleotides outside the gene matches: 2. Per the germline V gene, CDR1 is LNHDA and CDR2 is SQIVND (reference sequence). The CDR3 sequence is 13 residues long. This chain's CDR3 is CASTGQGADTQYF. The CDR3 DNA reads TGTGCCAGTACTGGACAGGGGGCAGATACGCAGTATTTT.

The chain links TRBV2 to TRBJ1-5, with D possibly TRBD1 on 5 matching bases. Germline V gene lookup returns CDR1 SNHLY and CDR2 FYNNEI. The CDR3 sequence is 15 residues long. Trimming pared 3 bases from V and 6 bases from J, leaving 15 bases between. CDR3 loop: CASSDQTGGFQPQHF. The CDR3 DNA follows: TGTGCCAGCAGTGACCAAACGGGGGGGTTTCAGCCCCAGCATTTT.

The chain joins TRBV30 to TRBJ1-1, with 8 bases aligning to TRBD1. The length of the CDR3 is 14 residues. Germline values: CDR1 GTSNPN, CDR2 SVGIG (reference sequence). Losses at the gene ends were 4 bases for V and 5 bases for J; bases not matched to a gene: 9. DNA of the CDR3: TGTGCCTGGAATCCGGGACAGGCGAGAACTGAAGCTTTCTTT. Its translation: CAWNPGQARTEAFF. The whole variable domain, remainder taken from reference TRBV30 and TRBJ1-1, is SQTIHQWPATLVQPVGSPLSLECTVEGTSNPNLYWYRQAAGRGLQLLFYSVGIGQISSEVPQNLSASRPQDRQFILSSKKLLLSDSGFYLCAWNPGQARTEAFFGQGTRLTVV.

The gene calls are TRBV6-4 and TRBJ2-3; D perhaps matches TRBD2 (5 bases). With 1 base removed from V and 0 bases from J, the gap between germline ends came to 14 bases. Germline lookup yields CDR1 MRHNA and CDR2 SNTAGT. CDR3 length: 17 amino acids. This chain's CDR3 is CASSDCGSAPSTDTQYF. In nucleotides, the CDR3 is TGTGCCAGCAGTGACTGCGGGTCGGCACCGAGCACAGATACGCAGTATTTT.

V is TRBV7-6 and J is TRBJ1-1; 7 nucleotides align to TRBD1. Per the germline V gene, CDR1 is SGHVS and CDR2 is FNYEAQ. V lost 3 bases and J lost 4; bases outside the gene matches: 8. The CDR3 has 15 amino acids. The CDR3 loop reads CASSLRTGASTEAFF. In DNA, the CDR3 is TGTGCCAGCAGCTTGAGGACAGGAGCGAGCACTGAAGCTTTCTTT.

The V and J genes are TRBV29-1 and TRBJ1-2; 9 nucleotides line up with TRBD1. The trim removed 4 bases at V and 3 bases at J, leaving 3 bases unmatched. CDR1 is SQVTM, CDR2 ANQGSEA, per germline. The CDR3 totals 13 residues. CDR3 region: CSVGGQGYYGYTF. In nucleotides, the CDR3 is TGCAGCGTTGGGGGACAGGGTTACTATGGCTACACCTTC.

The chain is built from TRBV5-1 and TRBJ1-4; 8 positions agree with TRBD1. The CDR3 runs to 16 residues. Germline CDR1 SGHRS, CDR2 YFSETQ. The J segment lost 8 bases and the V segment lost 0 bases, leaving 9 bases of the junction unmatched. The CDR3: CASSLAGQGRGEKLFF. In DNA, the CDR3 is TGCGCCAGCAGCTTGGCCGGACAGGGCCGAGGGGAAAAACTGTTTTTT.

The chain recombines TRBV7-2 with TRBJ2-2; TRBD2 aligns across 14 bases. V dropped 6 bases and J dropped 4; count of bases not matched to a gene: 4. The CDR3 contains 16 residues. Germline V gene sequence: CDR1 SGHTA, CDR2 FQGNSA. CDR3: CASSRLAGGLTGELFF. Here the CDR3 DNA reads TGTGCCAGCAGTAGACTAGCGGGGGGGCTCACCGGGGAGCTGTTTTTT.

V gene TRBV5-4 combines with J gene TRBJ2-7, with 11 bases aligning to TRBD2. The ends lost 4 bases at V and 7 bases at J; junction bases unmatched: 16. The CDR3 runs 17 residues. The germline gives CDR1 SGHNT, CDR2 YYREEE (reference sequence). For the CDR3, the DNA is TGTGCCAGCAGCCCGCTTATTACTAGCGGGAGATCGGAGGAGCAGTACTTC. This sequence encodes CASSPLITSGRSEEQYF.

The J gene is TRBJ1-2, the V gene TRBV5-4; the D is unclear. Germline CDR1 and CDR2: SGHNT and YYREEE (reference sequence). The length of the CDR3 is 14 residues. V was cut by 4 bases and J by 8 bases, with 18 bases left in between. The CDR3 DNA sequence: TGTGCCAGCAGCCTCGGGAGGATTGCCAACGGCTACACCTTC. Translation gives CASSLGRIANGYTF. Looking up the rest from reference TRBV5-4 and TRBJ1-2 gives the full variable domain: ETGVTQSPTHLIKTRGQQVTLRCSSQSGHNTVSWYQQALGQGPQFIFQYYREEENGRGNFPPRFSGLQFPNYSSELNVNALELDDSALYLCASSLGRIANGYTFGSGTRLTVV.

The gene calls are TRBV5-5 and TRBJ2-3; D is possibly TRBD2 (5 bases). Looked up from germline, CDR1 is SGHKS and CDR2 is YYEKEE (reference sequence). This CDR3 contains 14 residues. Trimming pared 3 bases from V and 1 base from J, leaving 9 bases between. The DNA of the CDR3 is TGTGCCAGCAGCTGGACTGGACGCACAGATACGCAGTATTTT. This gives the protein CASSWTGRTDTQYF.